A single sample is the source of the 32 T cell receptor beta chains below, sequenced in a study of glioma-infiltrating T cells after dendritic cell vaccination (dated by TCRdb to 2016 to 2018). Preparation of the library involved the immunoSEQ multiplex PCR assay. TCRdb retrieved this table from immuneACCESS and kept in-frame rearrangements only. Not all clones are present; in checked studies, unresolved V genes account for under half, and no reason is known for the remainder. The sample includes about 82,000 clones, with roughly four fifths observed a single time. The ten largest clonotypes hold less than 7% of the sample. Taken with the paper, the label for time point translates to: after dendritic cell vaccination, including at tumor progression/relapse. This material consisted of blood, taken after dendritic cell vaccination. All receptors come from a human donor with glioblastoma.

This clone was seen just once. The CDR3 is CASSIGIERAEAFF. As DNA, the CDR3 is TGTGCCAGTAGTATAGGGATTGAACGGGCTGAAGCTTTCTTT. The chain recombines TRBV19 with TRBJ1-1; D not certain. CDR1 is LNHDA and CDR2 is SQIVND in the germline V gene (reference sequence). Trimming stripped 1 base from V and 6 bases from J, with 12 bases between. This CDR3 is built from 14 residues.

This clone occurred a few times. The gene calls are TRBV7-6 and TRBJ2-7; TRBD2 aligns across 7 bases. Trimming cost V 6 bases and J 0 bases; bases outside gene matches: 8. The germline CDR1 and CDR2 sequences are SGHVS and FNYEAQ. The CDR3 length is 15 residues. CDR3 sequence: CASSPGGGLSYEQYF. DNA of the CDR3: TGTGCCAGCAGTCCTGGGGGGGGACTCTCCTACGAGCAGTACTTC.

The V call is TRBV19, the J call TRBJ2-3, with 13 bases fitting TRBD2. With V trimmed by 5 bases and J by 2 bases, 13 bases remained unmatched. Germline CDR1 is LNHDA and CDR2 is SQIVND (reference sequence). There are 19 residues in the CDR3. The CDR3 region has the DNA TGTGCCAGTAGTCCGACGACTAGCGGGGGGCCAGACTTCACAGATACGCAGTATTTT. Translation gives CASSPTTSGGPDFTDTQYF.

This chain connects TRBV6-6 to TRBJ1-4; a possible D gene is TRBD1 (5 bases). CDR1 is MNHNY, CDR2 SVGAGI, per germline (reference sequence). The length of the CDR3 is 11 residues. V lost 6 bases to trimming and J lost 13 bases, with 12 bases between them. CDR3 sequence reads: CASSPGQVLFF. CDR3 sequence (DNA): TGTGCCAGCAGCCCTGGACAAGTACTGTTTTTT.

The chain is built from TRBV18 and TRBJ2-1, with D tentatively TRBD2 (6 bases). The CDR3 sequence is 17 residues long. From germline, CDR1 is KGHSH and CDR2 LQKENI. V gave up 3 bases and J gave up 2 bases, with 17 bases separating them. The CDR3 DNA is TGTGCCAGCTCACCGGATGAGGTTGCGGGACCCTACAATGAGCAGTTCTTC. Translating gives CASSPDEVAGPYNEQFF.

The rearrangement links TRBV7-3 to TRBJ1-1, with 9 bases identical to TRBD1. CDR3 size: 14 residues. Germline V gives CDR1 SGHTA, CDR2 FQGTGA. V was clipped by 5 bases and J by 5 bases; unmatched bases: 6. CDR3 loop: CASSPQGARTEAFF. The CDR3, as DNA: TGTGCCAGCAGCCCACAGGGGGCGCGGACTGAAGCTTTCTTT.

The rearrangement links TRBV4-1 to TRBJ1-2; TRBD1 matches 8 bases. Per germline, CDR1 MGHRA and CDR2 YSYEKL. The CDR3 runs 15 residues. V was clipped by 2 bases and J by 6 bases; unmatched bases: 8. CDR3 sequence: CASSQYGTGGNGYTF. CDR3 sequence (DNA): TGCGCCAGCAGCCAATACGGGACAGGTGGGAATGGCTACACCTTC.

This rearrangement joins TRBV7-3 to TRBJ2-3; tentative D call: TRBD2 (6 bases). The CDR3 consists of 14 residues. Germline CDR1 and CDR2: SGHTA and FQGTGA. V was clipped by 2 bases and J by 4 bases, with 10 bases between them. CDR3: CASSLGGVADTQYF. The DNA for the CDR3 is TGTGCCAGCAGCTTAGGAGGGGTCGCAGATACGCAGTATTTT. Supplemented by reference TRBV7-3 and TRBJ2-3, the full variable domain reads GAGVSQTPSNKVTEKGKYVELRCDPISGHTALYWYRQSLGQGPEFLIYFQGTGAADDSGLPNDRFFAVRPEGSVSTLKIQRTERGDSAVYLCASSLGGVADTQYFGPGTRLTVL.

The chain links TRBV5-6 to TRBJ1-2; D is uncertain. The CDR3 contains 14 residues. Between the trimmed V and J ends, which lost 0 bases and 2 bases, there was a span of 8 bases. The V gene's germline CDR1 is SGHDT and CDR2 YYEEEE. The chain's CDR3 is CASSLGRLNYGYTF. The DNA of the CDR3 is TGTGCCAGCAGCTTGGGGAGATTGAACTATGGCTACACCTTC.

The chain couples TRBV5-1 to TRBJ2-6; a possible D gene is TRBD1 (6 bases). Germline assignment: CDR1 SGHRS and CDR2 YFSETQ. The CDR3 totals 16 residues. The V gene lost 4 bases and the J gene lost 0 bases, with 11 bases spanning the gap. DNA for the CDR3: TGCGCCAGCAGCGAGAACAGGGTCTCTGGGGCCAACGTCCTGACTTTC. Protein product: CASSENRVSGANVLTF.

CDR3 nucleotides: TGCGCCAGCAGCCCAACAGGGACCGGGGAGCTGTTTTTT. Translated: CASSPTGTGELFF. V gene TRBV5-1 combines with J gene TRBJ2-2; TRBD1 is a possible D gene (6 bases). The germline gives CDR1 SGHRS, CDR2 YFSETQ. Trimming shortened V by 4 bases and J by 5 bases, and 9 bases separated the two germline ends. CDR3 length: 13 amino acids.

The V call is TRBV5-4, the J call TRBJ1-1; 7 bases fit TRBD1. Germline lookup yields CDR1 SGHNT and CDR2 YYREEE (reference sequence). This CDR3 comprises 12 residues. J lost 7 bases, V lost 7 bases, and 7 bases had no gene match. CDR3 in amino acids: CASGRTGHEAFF. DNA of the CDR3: TGTGCCAGCGGGAGGACAGGACATGAAGCTTTCTTT.

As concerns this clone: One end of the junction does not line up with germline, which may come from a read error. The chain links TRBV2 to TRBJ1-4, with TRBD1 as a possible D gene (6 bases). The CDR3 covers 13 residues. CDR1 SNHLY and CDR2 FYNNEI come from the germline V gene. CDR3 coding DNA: TGTGCCAGCGGTGACAGCAGGGGTGAAAAACTGTTTTTT. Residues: CASGDSRGEKLFF.

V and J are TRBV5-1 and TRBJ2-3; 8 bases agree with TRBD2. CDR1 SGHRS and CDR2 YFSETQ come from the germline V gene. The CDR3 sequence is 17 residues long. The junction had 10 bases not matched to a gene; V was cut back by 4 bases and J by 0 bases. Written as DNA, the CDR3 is TGCGCCAGCAGCCTAGGTCCGCGGGGGGCAAGCACAGATACGCAGTATTTT. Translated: CASSLGPRGASTDTQYF. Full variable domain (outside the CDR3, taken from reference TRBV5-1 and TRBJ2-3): KAGVTQTPRYLIKTRGQQVTLSCSPISGHRSVSWYQQTPGQGLQFLFEYFSETQRNKGNFPGRFSGRQFSNSRSEMNVSTLELGDSALYLCASSLGPRGASTDTQYFGPGTRLTVL.

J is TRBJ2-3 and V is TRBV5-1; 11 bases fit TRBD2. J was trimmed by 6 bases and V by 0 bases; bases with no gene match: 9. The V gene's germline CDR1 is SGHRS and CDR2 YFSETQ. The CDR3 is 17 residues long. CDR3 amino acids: CASSLAGLAGGMDTQYF. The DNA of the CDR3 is TGCGCCAGCAGCTTGGCAGGGCTAGCGGGGGGAATGGATACGCAGTATTTT.

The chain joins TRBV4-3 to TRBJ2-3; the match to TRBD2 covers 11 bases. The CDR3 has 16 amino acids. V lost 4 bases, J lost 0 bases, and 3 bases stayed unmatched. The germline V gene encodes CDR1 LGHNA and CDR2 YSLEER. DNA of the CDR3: TGCGCCAGCAGCCCAGGGACTAGCGGTAGCACAGATACGCAGTATTTT. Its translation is CASSPGTSGSTDTQYF.

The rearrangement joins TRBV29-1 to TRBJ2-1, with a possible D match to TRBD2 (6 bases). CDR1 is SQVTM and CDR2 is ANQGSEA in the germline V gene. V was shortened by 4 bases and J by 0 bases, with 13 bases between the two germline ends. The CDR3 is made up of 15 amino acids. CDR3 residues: CSVVRGSDSYNEQFF. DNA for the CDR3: TGCAGCGTTGTGCGGGGCAGTGACTCCTACAATGAGCAGTTCTTC.

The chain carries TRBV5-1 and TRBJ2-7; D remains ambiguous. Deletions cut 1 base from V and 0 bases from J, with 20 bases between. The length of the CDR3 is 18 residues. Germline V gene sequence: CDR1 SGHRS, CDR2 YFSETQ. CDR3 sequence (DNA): TGCGCCAGCAGCTTGACGGCAGCCACCGCCTCTAGCTCCTACGAGCAGTACTTC. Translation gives CASSLTAATASSSYEQYF. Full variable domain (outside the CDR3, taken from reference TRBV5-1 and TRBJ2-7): KAGVTQTPRYLIKTRGQQVTLSCSPISGHRSVSWYQQTPGQGLQFLFEYFSETQRNKGNFPGRFSGRQFSNSRSEMNVSTLELGDSALYLCASSLTAATASSSYEQYFGPGTRLTVT.

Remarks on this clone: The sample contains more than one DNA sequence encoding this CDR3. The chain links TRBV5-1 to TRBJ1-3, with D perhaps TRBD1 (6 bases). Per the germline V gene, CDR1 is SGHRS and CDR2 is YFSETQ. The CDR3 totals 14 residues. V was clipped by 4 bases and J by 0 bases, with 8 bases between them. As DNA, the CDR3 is TGCGCCAGCAGCCCGGACAGCTCTGGAAACACCATATATTTT. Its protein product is CASSPDSSGNTIYF.

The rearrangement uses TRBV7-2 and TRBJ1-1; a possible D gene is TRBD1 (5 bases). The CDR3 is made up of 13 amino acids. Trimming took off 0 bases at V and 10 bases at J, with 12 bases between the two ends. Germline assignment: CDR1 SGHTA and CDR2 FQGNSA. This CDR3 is CASSLAGGEGAFF. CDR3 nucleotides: TGTGCCAGCAGCTTAGCAGGAGGGGAGGGAGCTTTCTTT. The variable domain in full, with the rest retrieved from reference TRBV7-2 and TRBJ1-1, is GAGVSQSPSNKVTEKGKDVELRCDPISGHTALYWYRQSLGQGLEFLIYFQGNSAPDKSGLPSDRFSAERTGGSVSTLTIQRTQQEDSAVYLCASSLAGGEGAFFGQGTRLTVV.

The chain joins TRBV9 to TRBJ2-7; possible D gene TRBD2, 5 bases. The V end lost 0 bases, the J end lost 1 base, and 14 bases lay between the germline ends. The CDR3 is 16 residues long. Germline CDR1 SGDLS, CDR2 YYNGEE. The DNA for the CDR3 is TGTGCCAGCAGCGTAGGCGACTACCCGCATTCCTACGAGCAGTACTTC. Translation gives CASSVGDYPHSYEQYF.

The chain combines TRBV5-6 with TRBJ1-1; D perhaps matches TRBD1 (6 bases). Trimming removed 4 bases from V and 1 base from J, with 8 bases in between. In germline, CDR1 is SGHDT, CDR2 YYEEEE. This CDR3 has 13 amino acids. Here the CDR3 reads CASSTGQNTEAFF. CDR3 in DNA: TGTGCCAGCAGCACGGGACAGAACACTGAAGCTTTCTTT.

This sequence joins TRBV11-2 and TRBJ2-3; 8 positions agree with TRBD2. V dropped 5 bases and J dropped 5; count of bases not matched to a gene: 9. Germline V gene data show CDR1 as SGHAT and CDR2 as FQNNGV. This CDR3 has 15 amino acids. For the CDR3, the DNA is TGTGCCAGCAGCCCCTCCGGGGGGGGCATAGATACGCAGTATTTT. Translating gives CASSPSGGGIDTQYF.

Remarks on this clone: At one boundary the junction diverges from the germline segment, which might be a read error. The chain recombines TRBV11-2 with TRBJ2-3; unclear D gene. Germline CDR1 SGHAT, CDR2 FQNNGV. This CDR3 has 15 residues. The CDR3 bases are TGTGCCAGCAGCTTAGAAGATGGTAGCAGAGATACGCAGTATTTT. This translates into CASSLEDGSRDTQYF. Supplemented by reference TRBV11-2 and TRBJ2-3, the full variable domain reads EAGVAQSPRYKIIEKRQSVAFWCNPISGHATLYWYQQILGQGPKLLIQFQNNGVVDDSQLPKDRFSAERLKGVDSTLKIQPAKLEDSAVYLCASSLEDGSRDTQYFGPGTRLTVL.

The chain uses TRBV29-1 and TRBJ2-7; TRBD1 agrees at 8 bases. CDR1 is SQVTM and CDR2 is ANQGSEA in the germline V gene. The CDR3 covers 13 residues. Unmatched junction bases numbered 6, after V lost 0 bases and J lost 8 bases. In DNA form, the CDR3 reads TGCAGCGTTGAAGAAGGGCAGGGGGCCCAGCAGTACTTC. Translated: CSVEEGQGAQQYF.

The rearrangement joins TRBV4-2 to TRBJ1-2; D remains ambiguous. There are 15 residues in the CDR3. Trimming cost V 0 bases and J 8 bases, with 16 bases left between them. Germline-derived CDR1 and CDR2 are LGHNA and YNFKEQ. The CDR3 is CASSQDYGNWEGYTF. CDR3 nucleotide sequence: TGTGCCAGCAGCCAAGATTATGGCAATTGGGAGGGCTACACCTTC.

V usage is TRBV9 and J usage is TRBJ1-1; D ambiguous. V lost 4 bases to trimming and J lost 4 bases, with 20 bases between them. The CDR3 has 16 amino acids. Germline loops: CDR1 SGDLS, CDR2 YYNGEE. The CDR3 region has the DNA TGTGCCAGCAGCCCACGACCGGGAGCAAGCTTCACTGAAGCTTTCTTT. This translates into CASSPRPGASFTEAFF.

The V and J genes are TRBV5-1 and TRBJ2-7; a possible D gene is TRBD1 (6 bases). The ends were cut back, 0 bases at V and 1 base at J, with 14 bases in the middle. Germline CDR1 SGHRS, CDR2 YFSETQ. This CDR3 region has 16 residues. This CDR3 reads CASSLGGRQESYEQYF. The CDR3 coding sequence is TGCGCCAGCAGCTTGGGTGGGAGACAGGAGTCCTACGAGCAGTACTTC.

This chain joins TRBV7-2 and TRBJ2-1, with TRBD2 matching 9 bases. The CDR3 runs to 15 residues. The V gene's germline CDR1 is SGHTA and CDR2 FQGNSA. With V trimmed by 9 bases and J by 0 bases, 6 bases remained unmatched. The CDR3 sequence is CASLAGSSSYNEQFF. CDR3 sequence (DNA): TGTGCCAGTCTAGCGGGGAGCAGCTCCTACAATGAGCAGTTCTTC.

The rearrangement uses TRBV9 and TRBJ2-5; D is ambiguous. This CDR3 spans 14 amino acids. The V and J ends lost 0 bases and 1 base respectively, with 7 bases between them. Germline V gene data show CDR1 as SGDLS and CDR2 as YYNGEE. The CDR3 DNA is TGTGCCAGCAGCGTAGACGCGGTCCAAGAGACCCAGTACTTC. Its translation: CASSVDAVQETQYF.

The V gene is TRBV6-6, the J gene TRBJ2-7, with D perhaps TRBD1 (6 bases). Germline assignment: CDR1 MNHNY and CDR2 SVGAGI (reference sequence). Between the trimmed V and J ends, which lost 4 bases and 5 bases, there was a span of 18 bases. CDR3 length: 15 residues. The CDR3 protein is CASSSRLGGTHEQYF. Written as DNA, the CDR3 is TGTGCCAGCAGTTCGAGGTTAGGGGGAACCCACGAGCAGTACTTC.

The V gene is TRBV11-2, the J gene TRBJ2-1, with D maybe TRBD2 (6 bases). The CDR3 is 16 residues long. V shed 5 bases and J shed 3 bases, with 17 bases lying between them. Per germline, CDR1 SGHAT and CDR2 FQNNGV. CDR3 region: CASSPPSGVHYNEQFF. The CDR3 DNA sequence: TGTGCCAGCAGCCCTCCCTCGGGGGTACACTACAATGAGCAGTTCTTC.